A single sample is the source of the 13 T cell receptor beta chains below, sequenced in a study of control samples from healthy donors and cancer patients. Profiled with immunoSEQ multiplex PCR; TCRdb holds only in-frame clones, not every one. Seen here are some 130,000 clones, more than 85% observed once, and the top ten hold roughly 1.7%. Material: PBMCs. These receptors all come from a man over 45 with head and neck cancer.

This chain joins TRBV21-1 and TRBJ1-5. TRBV21-1 is described as a pseudogene. The CDR3 totals 17 residues. CDR3 sequence reads: CASSRNEGSSRNQPQHF. CDR3 DNA: TGTGCCAGCTCCCGGAATGAGGGGAGTAGTAGGAATCAGCCCCAGCATTTT.

This sequence joins TRBV5-1 and TRBJ1-4, with D possibly being TRBD1 (6 bases). Trimming cost V 0 bases and J 8 bases, with 17 bases left between them. The germline V gene encodes CDR1 SGHRS and CDR2 YFSETQ. The CDR3 consists of 16 residues. The CDR3 protein is CASSLAAGANQEKLFF. CDR3 DNA sequence: TGCGCCAGCAGCTTGGCCGCGGGGGCGAATCAGGAAAAACTGTTTTTT.

The chain recombines TRBV6-5 with TRBJ2-3; D not certain. This CDR3 contains 15 residues. With 6 bases removed from V and 0 bases from J, the gap between germline ends came to 13 bases. The germline CDR1 and CDR2 sequences are MNHEY and SVGAGI. The CDR3 spells CASSRGRASTDTQYF. The DNA for the CDR3 is TGTGCCAGCAGCCGAGGACGGGCAAGCACAGATACGCAGTATTTT.

This chain links TRBV7-2 with TRBJ2-5; 8 bases are shared with TRBD1. This CDR3 region has 17 residues. With V trimmed by 1 base and J by 4 bases, 11 bases remained unmatched. Germline assignment: CDR1 SGHTA and CDR2 FQGNSA. The chain's CDR3 is CASSLVPAGGRGETQYF. The CDR3 DNA reads as TGTGCCAGCAGCTTAGTACCCGCAGGGGGCAGGGGAGAGACCCAGTACTTC. The full variable domain, in which reference TRBV7-2 and TRBJ2-5 provide the parts outside the CDR3, is GAGVSQSPSNKVTEKGKDVELRCDPISGHTALYWYRQSLGQGLEFLIYFQGNSAPDKSGLPSDRFSAERTGGSVSTLTIQRTQQEDSAVYLCASSLVPAGGRGETQYFGPGTRLLVL.

This sequence joins TRBV6-2 or TRBV6-3 and TRBJ1-2; D uncertain. Between the trimmed V and J ends, which lost 5 bases and 4 bases, there was a span of 11 bases. The CDR3 has 13 residues. CDR1 is MNHEY and CDR2 is SVGEGT in the germline V gene. CDR3 residues: CASSIDRSYGYTF. The CDR3 DNA reads as TGTGCCAGCAGTATCGATCGGAGCTATGGCTACACCTTC.

The CDR3 loop is CASSRKQGSQETQYF. CDR3 sequence (DNA): TGTGCCAGCAGCAGGAAACAGGGGTCCCAAGAGACCCAGTACTTC. The gene calls are TRBV21-1 and TRBJ2-5; the D segment call TRBD1 is taken from the table without a DNA check. TRBV21-1 represents a pseudogene. The CDR3 is made up of 15 amino acids.

The chain couples TRBV2 to TRBJ2-2; D unresolved. Germline V gene lookup returns CDR1 SNHLY and CDR2 FYNNEI. Deletions cut 8 bases from V and 0 bases from J, with 10 bases between. The CDR3 runs 14 residues. The CDR3 DNA reads TGTGCCAGCGTTTATCAATCGAACACCGGGGAGCTGTTTTTT. Amino acids: CASVYQSNTGELFF. Full variable domain (rest looked up from reference TRBV2 and TRBJ2-2): EPEVTQTPSHQVTQMGQEVILRCVPISNHLYFYWYRQILGQKVEFLVSFYNNEISEKSEIFDDQFSVERPDGSNFTLKIRSTKLEDSAMYFCASVYQSNTGELFFGEGSRLTVL.

The chain recombines TRBV9 with TRBJ2-5; the match to TRBD1 covers 10 bases. Germline V gene lookup returns CDR1 SGDLS and CDR2 YYNGEE. CDR3 length: 14 amino acids. Trimming cost V 3 bases and J 5 bases; bases outside gene matches: 4. CDR3 residues: CASSGGTGDETQYF. The DNA for the CDR3 is TGTGCCAGCAGCGGTGGGACAGGGGACGAGACCCAGTACTTC.

This chain connects TRBV7-2 to TRBJ2-5; possibly TRBD2 for D (5 bases). Trimming cost V 0 bases and J 6 bases, with 11 bases left between them. The CDR3 is 14 amino acids. Germline-derived CDR1 and CDR2 are SGHTA and FQGNSA. CDR3 nucleotides: TGTGCCAGCAGCTTAGCCCTAGCTGGGAAGACCCAGTACTTC. This codes for CASSLALAGKTQYF. The whole variable domain, remainder taken from reference TRBV7-2 and TRBJ2-5, is GAGVSQSPSNKVTEKGKDVELRCDPISGHTALYWYRQSLGQGLEFLIYFQGNSAPDKSGLPSDRFSAERTGGSVSTLTIQRTQQEDSAVYLCASSLALAGKTQYFGPGTRLLVL.

The chain carries TRBV30 and TRBJ2-7; TRBD2 might be the D (5 bases). The germline V gene encodes CDR1 GTSNPN and CDR2 SVGIG (reference sequence). This CDR3 has 12 amino acids. V lost 4 bases and J lost 6, with 13 bases in between. The DNA for the CDR3 is TGTGCCTGGACGGGCCCGGCGGGCGAGCAGTACTTC. This encodes CAWTGPAGEQYF.

The genes are TRBV7-2 and TRBJ1-5; TRBD1 might be the D (6 bases). The CDR3 is made up of 17 amino acids. The germline V and J ends were trimmed by 1 base and 6 bases, with 19 bases remaining between them. Germline CDR1 reads SGHTA; CDR2 reads FQGNSA. The CDR3 region has the DNA TGTGCCAGCAGCTTAGTGGGGATAACAGGGAGGGGTCAGCCCCAGCATTTT. Its translation: CASSLVGITGRGQPQHF.

The rearrangement links TRBV12-3 or TRBV12-4 to TRBJ1-5, with TRBD1 as a possible D gene (6 bases). V lost 7 bases to trimming and J lost 6 bases, with 13 bases between them. This CDR3 contains 13 residues. The CDR3 loop is CASTNRATQPQHF. CDR3 DNA sequence: TGTGCCAGCACAAACAGGGCGACTCAGCCCCAGCATTTT.

J is TRBJ2-2 and V is TRBV7-9, with TRBD2 identical over 7 bases. Germline V gene lookup returns CDR1 SEHNR and CDR2 FQNEAQ (reference sequence). J gave up 1 base and V 5 bases, and 4 bases lay outside the gene matches. The CDR3 runs 15 residues. The CDR3: CASSLGLVNTGELFF. DNA for the CDR3: TGTGCCAGCAGCCTAGGACTAGTGAACACCGGGGAGCTGTTTTTT.